These T cell receptor beta chains were read from a single sample in a study of cytomegalovirus exposure and HLA in healthy donors. Only in-frame clones appear in the TCRdb table, and some are missing; sequencing was by immunoSEQ multiplex PCR. The sample lists roughly 180,000 clones, approximately 86% seen once, with roughly 6.6% in the top ten. What was sequenced was PBMCs. Source of these receptors: a young man in good health and CMV-seropositive. The CDR3 runs from the conserved cysteine through the conserved F or W. Fields, in order: V gene, CDR3 length, D gene, clone size, J gene, CDR3 protein, CDR3 DNA. The D gene is left open where the match is weak. The size of a clone is reported for some rows only, either as once, few or many, or as a class for expanded clones.

TRBV11-2,15,NA,NA,TRBJ2-5,CASSLDSLRSETQYF,TGTGCCAGCAGTCTAGACAGTCTTAGGTCAGAGACCCAGTACTTC
TRBV6-1,14,NA,NA,TRBJ2-7,CASSELGRGYEQYF,TGTGCCAGCAGTGAACTGGGCAGGGGCTACGAGCAGTACTTC
TRBV2,13,NA,NA,TRBJ1-1,CASSVLSTTEAFF,TGTGCCAGCAGTGTCCTCAGCACCACTGAAGCTTTCTTT
TRBV12-1,17,NA,NA,TRBJ2-1,CASSFVSGTRTYNEQFF,TGTGCCAGCAGCTTTGTTTCTGGGACTAGAACCTACAATGAGCAGTTCTTC
TRBV9,18,TRBD2,NA,TRBJ2-3,CASSPRTSGGPGTDTQYF,TGTGCCAGCAGCCCTCGGACTAGCGGGGGCCCGGGGACAGATACGCAGTATTTT
TRBV9,16,TRBD1,NA,TRBJ1-6,CASSVAPAGGNSPLHF,TGTGCCAGCAGCGTAGCCCCAGCAGGGGGTAATTCACCCCTCCACTTT
TRBV25-1,13,NA,few,TRBJ1-2,CASSVDRNYGYTF,TGTGCCAGCAGTGTTGACAGGAACTATGGCTACACCTTC
TRBV5-1,13,NA,once,TRBJ2-7,CASSPGQSYEQYF,TGCGCCAGCAGTCCCGGACAGAGCTACGAGCAGTACTTC
TRBV7-2,15,TRBD1,NA,TRBJ2-5,CASSIDRGRGKTQYF,TGTGCCAGCAGCATCGACAGGGGGCGCGGAAAGACCCAGTACTTC
TRBV27,17,NA,NA,TRBJ2-7,CASSPNRRVVGSYEQYF,TGTGCCAGCAGTCCCAACCGGCGGGTAGTGGGCTCCTACGAGCAGTACTTC
TRBV11-2,15,TRBD2,NA,TRBJ2-5,CASSATSGSPKTQYF,TGTGCCAGCAGCGCCACTAGCGGGAGTCCGAAGACCCAGTACTTC
TRBV30,14,TRBD2,NA,TRBJ2-1,CAWSRLAGYNDQFF,TGTGCCTGGAGTCGGCTAGCGGGGTACAATGATCAGTTCTTC
TRBV7-9,13,TRBD1,NA,TRBJ2-7,CASSATGGPEQYF,TGTGCCAGCAGTGCTACAGGGGGTCCCGAGCAGTACTTC
TRBV5-6,17,NA,NA,TRBJ2-2,CASSPDVGYPNTGELFF,TGTGCCAGCAGCCCGGATGTCGGCTACCCGAACACCGGGGAGCTGTTTTTT
TRBV19,18,NA,NA,TRBJ1-5,CASSTPPNRVYSNQPQHF,TGTGCCAGTAGTACTCCCCCCAACAGGGTTTATAGCAATCAGCCCCAGCATTTT
TRBV19,16,NA,NA,TRBJ2-2,CATKPGTARFTGELFF,TGTGCCACCAAACCCGGGACGGCGAGGTTCACCGGGGAGCTGTTTTTT
TRBV6-5,13,NA,NA,TRBJ1-1,CASHRVENTEAFF,TGTGCCAGCCATCGGGTTGAGAACACTGAAGCTTTCTTT
TRBV6-5,13,TRBD1,NA,TRBJ1-2,CASSSGQNYGYTF,TGTGCCAGCAGTTCGGGACAGAACTATGGCTACACCTTC
TRBV27,13,NA,NA,TRBJ1-1,CASSLVGNTEAFF,TGTGCCAGCAGTTTAGTGGGTAACACTGAAGCTTTCTTT
TRBV5-1,17,TRBD1,NA,TRBJ1-1,CASSFSGGEAMIPEAFF,TGCGCCAGCAGCTTTTCAGGGGGGGAGGCCATGATCCCTGAAGCTTTCTTT
TRBV27,15,TRBD1,NA,TRBJ2-1,CASRQDRGAYNEQFF,TGTGCCAGCAGACAAGACAGGGGCGCCTACAATGAGCAGTTCTTC
TRBV28,14,NA,few,TRBJ2-7,CASSLPSDLMQQYF,TGTGCCAGCAGTTTGCCTAGCGACCTTATGCAGCAGTACTTC
TRBV12-5,15,TRBD2,NA,TRBJ2-6,CASGFRLAGASVLTF,TGTGCTAGTGGTTTCCGACTAGCTGGGGCCAGCGTCCTGACTTTC
TRBV7-3,13,NA,NA,TRBJ2-7,CASSLSTTGEQYF,TGTGCCAGCAGCTTAAGTACAACGGGGGAGCAGTACTTC
TRBV30,18,NA,NA,TRBJ1-5,CAWSVRTNNPKANQPQHF,TGTGCCTGGAGTGTACGGACTAACAACCCCAAGGCCAATCAGCCCCAGCATTTT
TRBV6-1,16,TRBD1,NA,TRBJ1-4,CASSEGRGQGNEKLFF,TGTGCCAGCAGTGAAGGACGGGGACAGGGGAATGAAAAACTGTTTTTT
TRBV28,13,NA,NA,TRBJ1-5,CASNSRSGQPQHF,TGTGCCAGCAACAGCAGGTCAGGTCAGCCCCAGCATTTT
TRBV28,16,NA,NA,TRBJ2-7,CASSSERQGRGDEQYF,TGTGCCAGCAGTTCCGAGCGACAGGGCCGGGGGGACGAGCAGTACTTC
TRBV28,12,NA,NA,TRBJ1-2,CASDGHNYGYTF,TGTGCCAGCGACGGCCATAACTATGGCTACACCTTC
TRBV9,14,NA,NA,TRBJ2-7,CASSVGSGSYEQYF,TGTGCCAGCAGCGTAGGTAGCGGAAGCTACGAGCAGTACTTC
TRBV25-1,14,NA,NA,TRBJ2-6,CASSGPFGANVLTF,TGTGCCAGCAGTGGTCCTTTTGGGGCCAACGTCCTGACTTTC
TRBV7-9,16,TRBD2,NA,TRBJ2-7,CASSHRTSGGTYEQYF,TGTGCCAGCAGCCACAGGACTAGCGGGGGCACCTACGAGCAGTACTTC
TRBV6-5,11,TRBD1,few,TRBJ1-2,CASTRGIGYTF,TGTGCCAGTACCAGGGGGATCGGCTACACCTTC
TRBV7-2,15,TRBD2,once,TRBJ2-7,CASSTRLAGLNEQYF,TGTGCCAGCAGCACCAGACTAGCGGGACTGAACGAGCAGTACTTC
TRBV5-4,14,NA,NA,TRBJ2-7,CASSIKVGNNEQYF,TGTGCCAGCAGCATAAAAGTCGGGAACAACGAGCAGTACTTC
TRBV5-6,16,TRBD2,NA,TRBJ2-4,CASSLHTGTRKNIQYF,TGTGCCAGCAGCTTACACACCGGGACTAGGAAAAACATTCAGTACTTC
TRBV28,13,NA,NA,TRBJ2-7,CASRADRAGEQYF,TGTGCCAGCAGGGCAGATCGGGCGGGCGAGCAGTACTTC
TRBV19,14,TRBD2,NA,TRBJ2-1,CASSPQRGNNEQFF,TGTGCCAGTAGTCCTCAGCGGGGTAACAATGAGCAGTTCTTC
TRBV5-1,13,TRBD1,few,TRBJ1-2,CASSIYRGDGYTF,TGCGCCAGCAGCATCTACAGGGGAGATGGCTACACCTTC
TRBV18,13,TRBD2,NA,TRBJ2-3,CASSSGTADTQYF,TGTGCCAGCTCAAGCGGGACGGCAGATACGCAGTATTTT
TRBV2,14,NA,few,TRBJ1-2,CASSEAQGDYGYTF,TGTGCCAGCAGTGAGGCTCAGGGTGACTATGGCTACACCTTC
TRBV27,16,NA,NA,TRBJ2-3,CASSFRPGFGTDTQYF,TGTGCCAGCAGTTTCAGACCGGGGTTTGGCACAGATACGCAGTATTTT
TRBV28,15,NA,NA,TRBJ2-7,CASSQSGTPHYEQYF,TGTGCCAGCAGCCAGAGTGGGACTCCTCACTACGAGCAGTACTTC
TRBV28,12,NA,NA,TRBJ1-5,CATLPPNQPQHF,TGTGCCACCTTACCCCCAAATCAGCCCCAGCATTTT